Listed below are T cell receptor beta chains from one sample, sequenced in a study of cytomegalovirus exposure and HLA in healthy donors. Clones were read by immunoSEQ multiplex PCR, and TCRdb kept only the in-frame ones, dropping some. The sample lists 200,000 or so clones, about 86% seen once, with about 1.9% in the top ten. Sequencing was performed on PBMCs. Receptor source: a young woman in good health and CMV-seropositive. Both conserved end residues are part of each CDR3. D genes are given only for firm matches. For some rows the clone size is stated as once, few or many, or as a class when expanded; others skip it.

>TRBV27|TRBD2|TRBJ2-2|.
CASSLLGLVAGELFF
TGTGCCAGCAGTTTATTAGGACTAGTGGCCGGGGAGCTGTTTTTT
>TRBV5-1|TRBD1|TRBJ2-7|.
CASSKGQGSPYEQYF
TGCGCCAGCAGCAAGGGACAGGGGAGCCCTTACGAGCAGTACTTC
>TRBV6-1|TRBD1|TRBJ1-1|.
CAGRGAANTEAFF
TGTGCCGGCAGGGGGGCAGCGAACACTGAAGCTTTCTTT
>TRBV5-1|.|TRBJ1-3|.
CASMSGTGNTIYF
TGCGCCAGCATGAGCGGGACTGGAAACACCATATATTTT
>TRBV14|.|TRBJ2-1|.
CASSPKPRPRNEQFF
TGTGCCAGCAGCCCGAAGCCTAGGCCGAGGAATGAGCAGTTCTTC
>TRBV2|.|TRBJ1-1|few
CASSGGWTEAFF
TGTGCCAGCAGCGGAGGGTGGACTGAAGCTTTCTTT
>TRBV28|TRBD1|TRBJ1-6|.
CASSRQGINNSPLHF
TGTGCCAGCAGTCGACAGGGGATTAATAATTCACCCCTCCACTTT
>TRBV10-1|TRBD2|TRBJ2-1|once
CASSVGGGRDEQFF
TGCGCCAGCAGTGTGGGGGGAGGGAGGGACGAGCAGTTCTTC
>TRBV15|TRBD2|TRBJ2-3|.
CATSRVQGGGATDTQYF
TGTGCCACCAGCAGAGTCCAAGGCGGGGGGGCGACAGATACGCAGTATTTT
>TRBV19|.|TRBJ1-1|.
CASNPGTNTEAFF
TGTGCCAGTAATCCAGGCACGAACACTGAAGCTTTCTTT
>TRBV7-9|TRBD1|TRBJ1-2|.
CASSSTGAVGYTF
TGTGCCAGCAGCTCGACAGGGGCAGTAGGCTACACCTTC
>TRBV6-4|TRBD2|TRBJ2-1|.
CATSSGRKYNEQFF
TGCGCTACTTCTAGCGGACGAAAGTACAATGAGCAGTTCTTC
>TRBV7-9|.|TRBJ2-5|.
CASSLTLMYQETQYF
TGTGCCAGCAGCCTGACACTTATGTACCAAGAGACCCAGTACTTC
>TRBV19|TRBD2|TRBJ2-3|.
CASSTSGGADTQYF
TGTGCCAGTAGTACTAGCGGGGGGGCAGATACGCAGTATTTT
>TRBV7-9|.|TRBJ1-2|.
CASSLVGRDPTF
TGTGCCAGCAGCTTAGTCGGCAGGGATCCCACCTTC
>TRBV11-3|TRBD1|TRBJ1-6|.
CASSRHPGQGTGPLHF
TGTGCCAGCAGCCGCCATCCGGGACAGGGAACAGGACCCCTCCACTTT
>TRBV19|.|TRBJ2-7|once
CASSIPTKSDEQYF
TGTGCCAGTAGTATCCCCACAAAATCCGACGAGCAGTACTTC
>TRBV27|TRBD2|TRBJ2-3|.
CTSSLAGDTQYF
TGTACCAGCAGTCTAGCGGGCGATACGCAGTATTTT
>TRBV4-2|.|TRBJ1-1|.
CASSQASEAFF
TGTGCCAGCAGCCAAGCGTCTGAAGCTTTCTTT
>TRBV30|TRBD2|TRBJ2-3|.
CAWRDDWTSRDTQYF
TGTGCCTGGAGGGATGATTGGACTAGCCGGGATACGCAGTATTTT
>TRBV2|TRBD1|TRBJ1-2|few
CASIQGNGYGYTF
TGTGCCAGTATACAGGGGAATGGCTATGGCTACACCTTC
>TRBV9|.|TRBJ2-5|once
CASGGLETQYF
TGTGCCAGTGGAGGGCTGGAGACCCAGTACTTC
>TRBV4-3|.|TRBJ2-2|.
CASSLQVGELFF
TGCGCCAGCAGCCTGCAGGTCGGGGAGCTGTTTTTT
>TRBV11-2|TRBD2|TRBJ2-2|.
CASSLFGGVTGELFF
TGTGCCAGCAGCTTATTTGGGGGGGTCACCGGGGAGCTGTTTTTT
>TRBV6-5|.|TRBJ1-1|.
CASKPIDSPNTEAFF
TGTGCCAGCAAACCTATCGACAGCCCGAACACTGAAGCTTTCTTT
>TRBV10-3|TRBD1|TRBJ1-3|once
CAISVDRRNTIYF
TGTGCCATCAGTGTGGACAGGCGGAACACCATATATTTT
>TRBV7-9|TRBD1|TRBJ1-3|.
CASSTRGQLRNTIYF
TGTGCCAGCAGTACCAGGGGACAGCTTAGAAACACCATATATTTT
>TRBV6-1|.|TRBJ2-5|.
CASSAPLAETQYF
TGTGCCAGCAGTGCCCCACTAGCAGAGACCCAGTACTTC
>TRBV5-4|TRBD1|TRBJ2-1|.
CASSFPGQGIHEQFF
TGTGCCAGCAGCTTTCCGGGACAGGGTATCCATGAGCAGTTCTTC
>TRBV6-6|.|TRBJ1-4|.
CASSAQETGTLRKLFF
TGTGCCAGCAGTGCCCAAGAGACAGGTACCCTCCGAAAACTGTTTTTT
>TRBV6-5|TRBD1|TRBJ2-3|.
CASSIDRVSDTQYF
TGTGCCAGCAGTATCGACAGGGTCTCAGATACGCAGTATTTT
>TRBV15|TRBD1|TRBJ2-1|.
CGTGTGAVSYNEQFF
TGTGGAACCGGGACAGGGGCCGTCTCCTACAATGAGCAGTTCTTC
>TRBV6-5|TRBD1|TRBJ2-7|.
CASSYWDRLYEQYF
TGTGCCAGCAGTTATTGGGACAGACTTTACGAGCAGTACTTC
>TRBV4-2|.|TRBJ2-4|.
CASSQDTRNIQYF
TGTGCCAGCAGCCAAGATACTCGAAACATTCAGTACTTC
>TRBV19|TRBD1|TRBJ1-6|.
CASSRTGIVNSYNSPLHF
TGTGCCAGTAGTCGGACAGGGATCGTCAACTCCTATAATTCACCCCTCCACTTT
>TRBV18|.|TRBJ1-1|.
CASSPGVGSTEAFF
TGTGCCAGCTCACCCGGGGTGGGGAGCACTGAAGCTTTCTTT
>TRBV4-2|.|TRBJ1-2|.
CASSRTALGDYGYTF
TGTGCCAGCAGCCGGACAGCGTTGGGGGACTATGGCTACACCTTC
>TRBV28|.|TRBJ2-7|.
CASSLPRRRLEQYF
TGTGCCAGCAGTTTACCTAGGAGGCGGCTCGAGCAGTACTTC
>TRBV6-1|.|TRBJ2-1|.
CASSELRRGPYNEQFF
TGTGCCAGCAGTGAACTACGGCGGGGGCCTTACAATGAGCAGTTCTTC
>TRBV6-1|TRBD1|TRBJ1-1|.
CASRYGTGKVEAFF
TGTGCCAGCAGATACGGGACAGGGAAAGTTGAAGCTTTCTTT
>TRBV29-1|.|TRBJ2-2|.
CSVRGDLSSNTGELFF
TGCAGCGTCCGCGGGGATCTGTCATCGAACACCGGGGAGCTGTTTTTT
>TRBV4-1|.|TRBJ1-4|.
CASSQQTTRGGEKLFF
TGCGCCAGCAGCCAGCAAACAACCCGGGGAGGCGAAAAACTGTTTTTT
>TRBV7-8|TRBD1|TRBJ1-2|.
CASSSQTGSYGYTF
TGTGCCAGCAGCTCCCAGACAGGGAGCTATGGCTACACCTTC
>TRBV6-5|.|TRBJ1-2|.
CASSTGTAVGYTF
TGTGCCAGCAGTACAGGGACGGCGGTTGGCTACACCTTC
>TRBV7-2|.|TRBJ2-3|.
CASRDGFVGAADTQYF
TGTGCCAGCCGGGACGGGTTTGTGGGGGCTGCAGATACGCAGTATTTT
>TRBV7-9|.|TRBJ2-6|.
CASSLVGASGANVLTF
TGTGCCAGCAGCTTAGTCGGAGCCTCTGGGGCCAACGTCCTGACTTTC
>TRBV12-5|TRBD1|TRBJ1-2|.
CASGTGQEGIGYGYTF
TGTGCTAGTGGCACGGGACAGGAGGGCATCGGCTATGGCTACACCTTC
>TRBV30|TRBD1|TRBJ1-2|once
CAYSPGTGNWRYGYTF
TGTGCCTATTCCCCCGGGACAGGGAATTGGCGGTATGGCTACACCTTC
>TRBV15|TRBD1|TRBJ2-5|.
CATSRGRDRGVTQYF
TGTGCCACCAGCAGAGGCAGGGACAGGGGGGTGACCCAGTACTTC
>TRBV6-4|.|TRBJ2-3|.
CASSDAGDTQYF
TGTGCCAGCAGTGATGCGGGGGATACGCAGTATTTT
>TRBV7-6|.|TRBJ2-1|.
CASSSSLRGGYNEQFF
TGTGCCAGCAGCTCCTCCCTGAGGGGGGGCTACAATGAGCAGTTCTTC
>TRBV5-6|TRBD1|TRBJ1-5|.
CASSPGTGRGQPQHF
TGTGCCAGCAGCCCCGGGACAGGGCGGGGTCAGCCCCAGCATTTT
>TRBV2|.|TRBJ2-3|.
CASSEVGLSITDTQYF
TGTGCCAGCAGTGAAGTGGGCCTAAGTATCACAGATACGCAGTATTTT
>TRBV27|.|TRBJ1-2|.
CASSLGGHYGYTF
TGTGCCAGCAGTTTGGGGGGACACTATGGCTACACCTTC
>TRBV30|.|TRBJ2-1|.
CAWSAGLGDEQFF
TGTGCCTGGAGCGCGGGACTTGGGGATGAGCAGTTCTTC
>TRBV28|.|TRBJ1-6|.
CASSPQQGWSPLHF
TGTGCCAGCAGTCCCCAACAGGGTTGGTCACCCCTCCACTTT
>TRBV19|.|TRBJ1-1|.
CASSTGAAEAFF
TGTGCCAGTAGTACAGGGGCCGCTGAAGCTTTCTTT